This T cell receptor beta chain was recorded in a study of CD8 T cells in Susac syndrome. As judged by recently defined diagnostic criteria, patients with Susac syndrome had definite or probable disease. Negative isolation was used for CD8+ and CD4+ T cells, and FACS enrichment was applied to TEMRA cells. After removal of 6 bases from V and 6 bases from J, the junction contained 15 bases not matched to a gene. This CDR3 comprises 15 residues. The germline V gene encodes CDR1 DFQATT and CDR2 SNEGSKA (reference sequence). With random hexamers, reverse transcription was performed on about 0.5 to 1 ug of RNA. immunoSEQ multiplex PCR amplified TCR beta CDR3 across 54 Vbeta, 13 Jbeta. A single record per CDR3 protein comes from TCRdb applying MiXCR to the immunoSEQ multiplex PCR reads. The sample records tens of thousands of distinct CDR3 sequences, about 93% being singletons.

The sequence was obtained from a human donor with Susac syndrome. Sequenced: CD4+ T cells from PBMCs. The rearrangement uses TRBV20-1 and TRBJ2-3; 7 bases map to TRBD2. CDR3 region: CSAPIMGLPADTQYF. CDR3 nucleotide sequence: TGCAGTGCGCCTATAATGGGACTACCTGCGGATACGCAGTATTTT.